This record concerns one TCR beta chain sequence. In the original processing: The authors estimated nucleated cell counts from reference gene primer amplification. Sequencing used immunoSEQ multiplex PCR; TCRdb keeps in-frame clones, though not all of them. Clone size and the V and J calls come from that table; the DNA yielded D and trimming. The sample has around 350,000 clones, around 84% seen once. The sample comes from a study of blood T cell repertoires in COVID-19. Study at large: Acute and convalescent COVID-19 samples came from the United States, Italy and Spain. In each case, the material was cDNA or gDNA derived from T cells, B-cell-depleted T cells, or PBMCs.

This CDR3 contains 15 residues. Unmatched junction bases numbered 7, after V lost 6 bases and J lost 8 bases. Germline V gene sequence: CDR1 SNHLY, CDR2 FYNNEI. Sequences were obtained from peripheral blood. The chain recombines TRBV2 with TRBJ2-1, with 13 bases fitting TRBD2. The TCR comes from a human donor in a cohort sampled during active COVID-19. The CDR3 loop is CASRGRTSGGDEQFF. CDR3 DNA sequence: TGTGCCAGCAGGGGGAGGACTAGCGGGGGCGATGAGCAGTTCTTC.